The present T cell receptor (beta chain) was sequenced within a study of T-cell memory formation after mild COVID-19. Constant-segment primers were used for 5'RACE, and the resulting TCR alpha and TCR beta cDNA libraries carried sample barcodes and UMIs. TCRdb recomputed calls from the 5' RACE reads with MiXCR, one row per CDR3 protein. The sample records around 410,000 distinct CDR3 sequences, 23% being singletons. This clonotype was observed a handful of times. Sequencing input: PBMCs or a T cell subset sorted from them (not recorded which). The sequence came from an adult woman who had mild COVID-19 (a few samples of this study predate the infection). Cell type and time point are not known.

The CDR3 reads CASSNRDLFSGYTF. CDR3 bases: TGTGCCAGCAGTAACCGGGACCTTTTTTCGGGCTACACCTTC. The rearrangement uses TRBV6-5 and TRBJ1-2; D perhaps matches TRBD1 (5 bases). Trimming stripped 5 bases from V and 8 bases from J, with 18 bases between. Per the germline V gene, CDR1 is MNHEY and CDR2 is SVGAGI. This CDR3 contains 14 residues.